The rows below give T cell receptor beta chains drawn from one sample of a study of identical twins. TCRdb redid the calling of the 5' RACE reads with MiXCR, one entry per CDR3 protein. This table holds more than 1.5 million distinct CDR3 sequences, about 32% found once. The material sequenced was cord blood. The receptors derive from a newborn girl in good health. Each CDR3 is given with its conserved first and last residue. D genes are given only for firm matches. Expanded clones get a size class; other rows say once, few or many, or leave the size out.

>.|.|TRBV6-1|15|TRBJ2-5
CASSKRTVSYNEQYF
TGTGCCAGCAGCAAAAGGACGGTATCCTACAATGAGCAGTACTTC
>.|.|TRBV20-1|14|TRBJ2-3
CSARDSIGTDTQYF
TGCAGTGCTAGAGATTCAATAGGCACAGATACGCAGTATTTT
>TRBD2|few|TRBV2|17|TRBJ2-1
CASSEALIAGGLNEQFF
TGTGCCAGCAGTGAAGCCCTAATAGCGGGAGGGTTGAATGAGCAGTTCTTC
>.|.|TRBV7-2|14|TRBJ2-7
CASSLALRAYEQYF
TGTGCCAGCAGCTTAGCCCTCCGGGCGTACGAGCAGTACTTC
>.|many|TRBV29-1|16|TRBJ2-5
CSGISFGRGIHETQYF
TGCAGCGGCATCTCCTTCGGCAGGGGAATCCACGAGACCCAGTACTTC
>TRBD2|once|TRBV7-2|16|TRBJ2-7
CASSSGWTSGYNEQYF
TGTGCCAGCAGCTCCGGGTGGACTAGCGGCTACAATGAGCAGTACTTC
>TRBD2|.|TRBV5-1|16|TRBJ2-7
CASSITSGSMTYEQYF
TGCGCCAGCAGCATCACTAGCGGGAGTATGACCTACGAGCAGTACTTC
>TRBD2|.|TRBV20-1|14|TRBJ2-5
CSARTSGWRKTQYF
TGCAGTGCTCGGACTAGCGGGTGGAGGAAGACCCAGTACTTC
>TRBD2|.|TRBV3-1|14|TRBJ2-4
CASSQQRGGSIQYF
TGTGCCAGCAGCCAACAACGGGGGGGAAGCATTCAGTACTTC
>.|.|TRBV27|15|TRBJ2-4
CASRRDGIAKNIQYF
TGTGCCAGCAGGCGGGACGGAATAGCCAAAAACATTCAGTACTTC
>TRBD2|.|TRBV10-3|19|TRBJ2-2
CAIPLRSELAGLMSGELFF
TGTGCCATCCCTTTGAGGAGCGAATTAGCGGGGTTAATGTCCGGGGAGCTGTTTTTT
>.|few|TRBV10-3|15|TRBJ2-2
CAISPQGENTGELFF
TGTGCCATCAGTCCTCAAGGGGAGAACACCGGGGAGCTGTTTTTT
>.|.|TRBV30|12|TRBJ2-3
CAWRRDTDTQYF
TGTGCCTGGAGAAGGGATACAGATACGCAGTATTTT
>.|.|TRBV21-1|11|TRBJ1-2
CASSKARENTF
TGTGCCAGCAGCAAAGCTAGAGAGAACACCTTC
>TRBD1|.|TRBV28|15|TRBJ1-6
CASSTTTGANSPLHF
TGTGCCAGCAGTACGACAACAGGGGCGAATTCACCCCTCCACTTT
>.|.|TRBV6-6|14|TRBJ1-2
CASSYGHNNYGYTF
TGTGCCAGCAGTTATGGACACAACAACTATGGCTACACCTTC
>.|many|TRBV5-1|17|TRBJ2-5
CASSLARGGNYQETQYF
TGCGCCAGCAGCTTGGCCAGGGGGGGAAATTATCAAGAGACCCAGTACTTC
>.|.|TRBV15|16|TRBJ2-3
CATSRGAGAIIDTQYF
TGTGCCACCAGCAGGGGGGCGGGAGCTATAATAGATACGCAGTATTTT
>TRBD2|.|TRBV20-1|17|TRBJ2-1
CSARYLGTSGSNNEQFF
TGCAGTGCTAGATACCTAGGGACTAGCGGGTCTAACAATGAGCAGTTCTTC
>TRBD1|.|TRBV9|18|TRBJ1-1
CASSAPRQGGGMNTEAFF
TGTGCCAGCAGCGCGCCTAGACAGGGCGGAGGGATGAACACTGAAGCTTTCTTT
>.|.|TRBV3-1|16|TRBJ1-6
CASSQGVIGYNSPLHF
TGTGCCAGCAGCCAAGGGGTGATTGGGTATAATTCACCCCTCCACTTT
>TRBD2|few|TRBV29-1|15|TRBJ2-7
CSVEGVAGGSSEQYF
TGCAGCGTTGAAGGGGTAGCGGGAGGCAGTTCCGAGCAGTACTTC
>.|few|TRBV28|13|TRBJ1-2
CASRYSGAYGYTF
TGTGCCAGCAGGTATTCAGGGGCCTATGGCTACACCTTC
>TRBD2|few|TRBV7-2|16|TRBJ2-1
CASSLKAGGFYNEQFF
TGTGCCAGCAGCTTAAAGGCGGGGGGGTTCTACAATGAGCAGTTCTTC
>.|few|TRBV10-3|14|TRBJ1-4
CAISESPNNEKLFF
TGTGCCATCAGTGAGTCCCCGAACAATGAAAAACTGTTTTTT
>TRBD2|.|TRBV12-3/TRBV12-4|15|TRBJ2-3
CASRLAGVTSDTQYF
TGTGCCAGCAGACTAGCGGGGGTGACGTCAGATACGCAGTATTTT
>.|.|TRBV5-1|17|TRBJ2-1
CASSQRRAGSSYNEQFF
TGCGCCAGCAGCCAAAGGAGGGCTGGGAGCTCCTACAATGAGCAGTTCTTC
>.|.|TRBV4-2|17|TRBJ1-2
CASSQDFRDTHLEGYTF
TGTGCCAGCAGCCAAGATTTCCGGGACACGCACCTGGAGGGCTACACCTTC
>TRBD1|.|TRBV4-1|15|TRBJ2-7
CASSQDLQGTYEQYF
TGCGCCAGCAGCCAAGATTTACAGGGGACATACGAGCAGTACTTC
>TRBD2|few|TRBV5-1|15|TRBJ2-1
CASSYGLATLDEQFF
TGCGCCAGCAGCTATGGACTAGCCACCCTCGATGAGCAGTTCTTC
>.|.|TRBV20-1|12|TRBJ1-1
CSASWVGTEAFF
TGCAGTGCTAGTTGGGTTGGCACTGAAGCTTTCTTT
>.|.|TRBV20-1|11|TRBJ1-2
CSARGTNGYTF
TGCAGTGCTAGAGGGACAAATGGCTACACCTTC
>.|few|TRBV28|11|TRBJ2-3
CASILPPTQYF
TGTGCCAGCATTTTACCCCCAACGCAGTATTTT
>TRBD2|many|TRBV7-2|15|TRBJ2-7
CASSLGGGRSYEQYF
TGTGCCAGCAGCTTAGGCGGGGGGCGTTCCTACGAGCAGTACTTC
>.|.|TRBV18|13|TRBJ1-5
CAGSHRDNQPQHF
TGTGCCGGCTCCCACAGGGACAATCAGCCCCAGCATTTT
>.|few|TRBV12-3/TRBV12-4|18|TRBJ2-6
CASSLATQLVSGANVLTF
TGTGCCAGCAGTTTAGCCACCCAACTGGTCTCTGGGGCCAACGTCCTGACTTTC
>TRBD1|few|TRBV13|12|TRBJ1-1
CASSEQGAEAFF
TGTGCCAGCAGCGAACAGGGGGCTGAAGCTTTCTTT
>TRBD2|.|TRBV6-1|17|TRBJ2-1
CASSVTPSGRGSNEQFF
TGTGCCAGCAGTGTAACACCTAGCGGGAGGGGATCCAATGAGCAGTTCTTC
>.|few|TRBV29-1|14|TRBJ1-1
CSVGSGHLNTEAFF
TGCAGCGTCGGATCGGGACATTTGAACACTGAAGCTTTCTTT
>TRBD2|.|TRBV6-5|16|TRBJ2-7
CASSYTWTSGSYEQYF
TGTGCCAGCAGTTACACCTGGACTAGCGGGAGTTACGAGCAGTACTTC
>TRBD1|.|TRBV7-9|19|TRBJ1-6
CASSSQSGTGFRGHSPLHF
TGTGCCAGCAGCTCGCAATCCGGGACAGGGTTCCGCGGGCATTCACCCCTCCACTTT
>.|few|TRBV20-1|13|TRBJ2-1
CSARFPGPNEQFF
TGCAGTGCTAGGTTCCCGGGACCTAATGAGCAGTTCTTC
>.|many|TRBV5-1|16|TRBJ2-3
CASSPLGRASTDTQYF
TGCGCCAGCAGCCCCCTTGGGCGTGCTAGCACAGATACGCAGTATTTT
>.|.|TRBV6-6|13|TRBJ2-5
CASRGRVGETQYF
TGTGCCAGCCGAGGCAGGGTGGGGGAGACCCAGTACTTC
>.|few|TRBV29-1|10|TRBJ1-1
CSAPNPEAFF
TGCAGCGCTCCTAACCCTGAAGCTTTCTTT